This T cell receptor beta chain was sequenced in a study of T cell responses to AZD1222 COVID-19 vaccine. On the study more broadly: Samples with a second dose at about 4 or about 12 weeks were pooled together. Study-wide findings and caveats: Clonal diversity was possibly underestimated, and the donors were mostly white British, with more females. Seropositive AZD1222 recipients at baseline numbered only six or seven.

Turning to this clone: Its antigen is not identified.

Sequencing used immunoSEQ multiplex PCR; TCRdb keeps in-frame clones, though not all of them. The sample has 95,000 to 150,000 clones, roughly 87% seen once. CDR3 size: 17 residues. Trimming stripped 7 bases from V and 5 bases from J, with 23 bases between. CDR1 LGHDT and CDR2 YNNKEL come from the germline V gene (reference sequence). Sequencing used peripheral blood, obtained on day 0 of AZD1222 vaccination. This clonotype was sampled from an adult in good health. The chain employs TRBV3-1 (or the pseudogene TRBV3-2) and TRBJ2-2; possible D gene TRBD1, 6 bases. The CDR3 DNA follows: TGTGCCAGCACCCCAGGGACACCTCGGGACCCTACCGGGGAGCTGTTTTTT. Its protein product is CASTPGTPRDPTGELFF.